This T cell receptor (beta chain) was captured in a study of blood T cell repertoires in COVID-19. Germline CDR1 is MNHEY and CDR2 is SMNVEV (reference sequence). CDR3 length: 19 amino acids. J lost 5 bases, V lost 5 bases, and 20 bases had no gene match. Seattle's enrolled individuals joined amid active infection and were then monitored longitudinally. Generated by immunoSEQ multiplex PCR, the TCRdb table keeps only in-frame clones and is missing some. The data show some 390,000 clones, around 89% seen once. The TCR was taken from a woman aged 40 to 55 with COVID-19, enrolled during active disease. V gene TRBV27 combines with J gene TRBJ2-7, with 11 nucleotides matching TRBD1. The sequencing sample was made of peripheral blood. The CDR3 region is CASSLRFPLPGQGVDEQYF. For the CDR3, the DNA is TGTGCCAGCAGTCTACGATTTCCATTACCGGGACAGGGGGTCGACGAGCAGTACTTC.